This T cell receptor beta chain was recovered during a study of shared clonotypes between healthy human individuals. Study background: Donors consisted of a couple of women and three men between 18 and 49.

The deep-level immunoSEQ assay was used. For each subset, genomic DNA was distributed in equal portions over several immunoSEQ plates. Data came from immunoSEQ multiplex PCR; TCRdb stores just in-frame clones and leaves some out. The top ten hold more than 9% of the sample, which has just under 350,000 clones, around 70% seen once. Concerning this clone: The sample has other DNA sequences that encode this CDR3 too.

The TCR sequence derives from a man aged 25 to 40 in good health. The sample consisted of memory CD4+ T cells sorted from blood. Documented subset: CD45RA-negative fraction.

The CDR3 bases are TGCGCCAGCAGCCTGGGGGCCCGGGCCTACGAGCAGTACTTC. Protein: CASSLGARAYEQYF. This chain links TRBV5-1 with TRBJ2-7, with D perhaps matching TRBD1 (6 bases). CDR1 is SGHRS, CDR2 YFSETQ, per germline. V dropped 4 bases and J dropped 2 bases, with 13 bases sitting between them. This CDR3 region has 14 residues.